The sequence of this T cell receptor beta chain was determined in a study of OX40 agonist ivuxolimab in advanced cancers. Background on the study: One hepatocellular carcinoma and a couple of cutaneous melanoma patients partially responded.

Unmatched junction bases numbered 5, after V lost 0 bases and J lost 4 bases. Germline V lookup: CDR1 ENHRY, CDR2 SYGVKD. The CDR3 length is 17 residues. Comment on this clone: Its antigen is still unknown.

General study findings and limits: Partial responders at 0.1-3.0 mg/kg showed near-lowest clonal expansion. Antigen specificity was not determined for the expanded peripheral T cells. In CD8+ T cells, expanded clones were on average more numerous than in CD4+.

Profiling relied on immunoSEQ multiplex PCR, and the TCRdb table lists in-frame clones only, not all of them. The sample has some 65,000 clones; more than 60% are singletons. The chain recombines TRBV10-3 with TRBJ2-1; 11 bases line up with TRBD2. The sequence was obtained from an adult with an advanced solid tumor such as melanoma, head and neck, liver or kidney cancer. The specimen was CD4+ or CD8+ T cells sorted from blood, collected in a trial of the OX40 agonist ivuxolimab. In DNA, the CDR3 is TGTGCCATCAGTGAGTCAGCTAGCGGGGGGATATACAATGAGCAGTTCTTC. This encodes CAISESASGGIYNEQFF.